This record looks at one T cell receptor (beta chain) sequence and its context. Assay used: immunoSEQ multiplex PCR; TCRdb lists only in-frame clones, some missing. The repertoire holds 250,000 to 300,000 clones, with roughly 82% as singletons. This record comes from a study of control samples from healthy donors and cancer patients. Germline loops: CDR1 MNHNS, CDR2 SASEGT. CDR3 size: 20 residues. V gave up 0 bases and J gave up 9 bases, with 30 bases separating them. The TCR was taken from a woman in her sixties or seventies with lung cancer. The chain joins TRBV6-1 to TRBJ2-4, with D possibly matching TRBD1 (7 bases). The sequencing sample was made of PBMCs. The CDR3 DNA is TGTGCCAGCAGTGAAGCGGAGGGGGCCGAGGGACAGCCGCGGCAGGGCATTCAGTACTTC. The encoded protein is CASSEAEGAEGQPRQGIQYF.